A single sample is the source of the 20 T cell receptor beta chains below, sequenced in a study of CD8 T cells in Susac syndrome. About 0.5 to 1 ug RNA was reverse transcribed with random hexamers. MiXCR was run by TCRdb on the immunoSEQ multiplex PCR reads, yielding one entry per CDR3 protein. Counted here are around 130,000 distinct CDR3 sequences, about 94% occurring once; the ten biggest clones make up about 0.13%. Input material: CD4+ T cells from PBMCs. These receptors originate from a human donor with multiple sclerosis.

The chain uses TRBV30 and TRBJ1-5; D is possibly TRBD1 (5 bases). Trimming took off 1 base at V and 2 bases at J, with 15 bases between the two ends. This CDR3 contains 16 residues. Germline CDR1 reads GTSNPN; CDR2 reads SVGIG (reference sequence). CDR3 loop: CAWSGGAGGGNQPQHF. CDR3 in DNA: TGTGCCTGGAGTGGCGGGGCAGGCGGGGGCAATCAGCCCCAGCATTTT.

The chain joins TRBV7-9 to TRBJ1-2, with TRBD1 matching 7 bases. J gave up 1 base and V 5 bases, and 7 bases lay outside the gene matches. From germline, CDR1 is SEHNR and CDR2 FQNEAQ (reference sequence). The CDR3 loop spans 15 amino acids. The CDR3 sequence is CASSQQGPVNYGYTF. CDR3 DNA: TGTGCCAGCAGCCAACAGGGGCCAGTTAACTATGGCTACACCTTC.

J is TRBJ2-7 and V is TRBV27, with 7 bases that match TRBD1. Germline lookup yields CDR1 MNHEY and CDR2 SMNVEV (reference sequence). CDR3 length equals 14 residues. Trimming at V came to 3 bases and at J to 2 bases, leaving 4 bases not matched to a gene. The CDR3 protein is CASSFETGPYEQYF. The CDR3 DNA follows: TGTGCCAGCAGTTTCGAGACAGGGCCCTACGAGCAGTACTTC.

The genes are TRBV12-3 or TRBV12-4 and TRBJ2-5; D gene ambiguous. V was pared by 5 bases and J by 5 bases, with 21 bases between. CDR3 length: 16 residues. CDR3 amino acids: CASSEPGLIKTETQYF. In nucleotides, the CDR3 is TGTGCCAGCAGTGAACCGGGCCTAATAAAAACGGAGACCCAGTACTTC.

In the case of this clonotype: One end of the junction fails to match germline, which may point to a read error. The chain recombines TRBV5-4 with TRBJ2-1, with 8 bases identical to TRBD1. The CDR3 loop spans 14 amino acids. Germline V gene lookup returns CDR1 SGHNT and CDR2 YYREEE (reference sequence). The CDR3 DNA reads TGTGCCAGCAGTTTGGACAGGGTAATCAATGAGCAGTTCTTC. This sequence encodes CASSLDRVINEQFF.

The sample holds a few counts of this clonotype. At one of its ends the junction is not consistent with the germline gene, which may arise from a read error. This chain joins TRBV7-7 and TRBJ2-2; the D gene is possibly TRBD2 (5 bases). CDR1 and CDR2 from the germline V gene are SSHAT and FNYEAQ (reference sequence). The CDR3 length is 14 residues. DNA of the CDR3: TGTGCTAGCAGCTTAGGGCGGGACACCGGGGAGCTGTTTTTT. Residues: CASSLGRDTGELFF.

For the CDR3, the DNA is TGCAGCGCTAAGGGACTAGCGGGGGGTCCTAGCTCCTACAATGAGCAGTTCTTC. Encoded protein: CSAKGLAGGPSSYNEQFF. The chain links TRBV29-1 to TRBJ2-1; 15 nucleotides align to TRBD2. The CDR3 spans 18 residues. The V and J ends lost 7 bases and 0 bases, in that order; junction bases with no gene match: 10. Germline V gene lookup returns CDR1 SQVTM and CDR2 ANQGSEA.

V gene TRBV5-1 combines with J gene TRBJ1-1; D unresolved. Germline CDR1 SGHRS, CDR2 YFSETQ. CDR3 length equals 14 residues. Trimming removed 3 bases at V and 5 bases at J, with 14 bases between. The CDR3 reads CASSSLPGGTEAFF. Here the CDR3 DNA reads TGCGCCAGCAGCTCTCTCCCCGGCGGAACTGAAGCTTTCTTT. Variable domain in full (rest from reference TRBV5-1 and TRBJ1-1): KAGVTQTPRYLIKTRGQQVTLSCSPISGHRSVSWYQQTPGQGLQFLFEYFSETQRNKGNFPGRFSGRQFSNSRSEMNVSTLELGDSALYLCASSSLPGGTEAFFGQGTRLTVV.

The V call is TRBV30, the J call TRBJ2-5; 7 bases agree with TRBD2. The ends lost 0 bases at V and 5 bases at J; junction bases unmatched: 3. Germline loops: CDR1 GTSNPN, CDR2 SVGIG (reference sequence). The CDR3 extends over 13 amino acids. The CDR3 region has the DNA TGTGCCTGGAGTGTGCGGGAGCGGGAGACCCAGTACTTC. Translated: CAWSVRERETQYF.

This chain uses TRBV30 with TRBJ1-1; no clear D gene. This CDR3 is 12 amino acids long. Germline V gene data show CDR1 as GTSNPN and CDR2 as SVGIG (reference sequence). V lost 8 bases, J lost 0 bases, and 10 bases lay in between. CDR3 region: CALLRVNTEAFF. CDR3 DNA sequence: TGTGCCCTGCTTCGTGTGAACACTGAAGCTTTCTTT.

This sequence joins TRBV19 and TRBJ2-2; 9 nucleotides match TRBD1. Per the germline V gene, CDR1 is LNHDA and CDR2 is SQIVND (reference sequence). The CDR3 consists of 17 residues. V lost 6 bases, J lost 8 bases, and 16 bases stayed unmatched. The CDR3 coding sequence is TGTGCCAGTAGCAGTTCCGGGACAGGGTTTTGGTCGGGGGAGCTGTTTTTT. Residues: CASSSSGTGFWSGELFF. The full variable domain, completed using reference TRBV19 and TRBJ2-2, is DGGITQSPKYLFRKEGQNVTLSCEQNLNHDAMYWYRQDPGQGLRLIYYSQIVNDFQKGDIAEGYSVSREKKESFPLTVTSAQKNPTAFYLCASSSSGTGFWSGELFFGEGSRLTVL.

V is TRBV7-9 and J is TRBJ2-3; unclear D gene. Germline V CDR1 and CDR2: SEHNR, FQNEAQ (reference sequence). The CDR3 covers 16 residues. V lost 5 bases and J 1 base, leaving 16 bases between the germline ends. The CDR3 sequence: CASSARSRARTDTQYF. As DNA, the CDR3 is TGTGCCAGCAGCGCCAGGTCTAGGGCTCGCACAGATACGCAGTATTTT.

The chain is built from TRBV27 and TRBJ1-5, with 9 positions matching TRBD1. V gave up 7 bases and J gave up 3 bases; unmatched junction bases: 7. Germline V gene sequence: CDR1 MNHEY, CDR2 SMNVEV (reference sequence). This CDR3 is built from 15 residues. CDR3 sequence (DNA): TGTGCCAGCAAGGCGGGACAGGGTCCCAATCAGCCCCAGCATTTT. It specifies CASKAGQGPNQPQHF.

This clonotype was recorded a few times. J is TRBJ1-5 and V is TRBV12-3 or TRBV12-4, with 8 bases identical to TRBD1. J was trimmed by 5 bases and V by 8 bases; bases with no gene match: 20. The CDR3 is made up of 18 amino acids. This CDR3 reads CASALHRLGQGNYQPQHF. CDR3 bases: TGTGCCAGCGCCCTACACCGATTAGGACAGGGTAATTATCAGCCCCAGCATTTT.

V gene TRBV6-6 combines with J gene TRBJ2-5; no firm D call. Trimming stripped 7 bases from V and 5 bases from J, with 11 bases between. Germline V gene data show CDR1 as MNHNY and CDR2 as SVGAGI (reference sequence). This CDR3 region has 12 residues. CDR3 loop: CASKAARETQYF. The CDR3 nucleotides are TGTGCCAGCAAGGCAGCCCGCGAGACCCAGTACTTC.

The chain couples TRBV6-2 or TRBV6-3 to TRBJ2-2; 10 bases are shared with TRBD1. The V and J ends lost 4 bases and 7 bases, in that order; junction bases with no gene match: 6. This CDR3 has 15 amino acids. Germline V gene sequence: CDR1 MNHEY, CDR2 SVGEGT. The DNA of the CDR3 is TGTGCCAGCAGTTCCGGGACAGGGGTGTTCGGGGAGCTGTTTTTT. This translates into CASSSGTGVFGELFF.

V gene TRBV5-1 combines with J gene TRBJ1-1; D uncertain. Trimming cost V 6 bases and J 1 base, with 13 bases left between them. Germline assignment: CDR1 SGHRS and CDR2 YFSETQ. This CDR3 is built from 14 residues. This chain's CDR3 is CASNPGERNTEAFF. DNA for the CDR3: TGCGCCAGCAACCCGGGAGAGCGGAACACTGAAGCTTTCTTT.

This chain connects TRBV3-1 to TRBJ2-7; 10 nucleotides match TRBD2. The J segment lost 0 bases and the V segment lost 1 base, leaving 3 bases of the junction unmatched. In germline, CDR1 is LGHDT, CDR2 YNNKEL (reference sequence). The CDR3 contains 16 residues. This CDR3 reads CASSQVLAGSSYEQYF. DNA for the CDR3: TGTGCCAGCAGCCAAGTACTAGCGGGGAGCTCCTACGAGCAGTACTTC.

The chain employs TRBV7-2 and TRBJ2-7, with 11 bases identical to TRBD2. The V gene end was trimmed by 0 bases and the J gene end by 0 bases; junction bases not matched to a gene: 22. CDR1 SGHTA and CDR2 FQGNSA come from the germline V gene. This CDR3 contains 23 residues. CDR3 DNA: TGTGCCAGCAGCTTAGCGCTCGGGGGGGGCGCCAGACTAGCGGGGCGAATCTCCTACGAGCAGTACTTC. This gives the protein CASSLALGGGARLAGRISYEQYF. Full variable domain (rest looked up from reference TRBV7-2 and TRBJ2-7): GAGVSQSPSNKVTEKGKDVELRCDPISGHTALYWYRQSLGQGLEFLIYFQGNSAPDKSGLPSDRFSAERTGGSVSTLTIQRTQQEDSAVYLCASSLALGGGARLAGRISYEQYFGPGTRLTVT.

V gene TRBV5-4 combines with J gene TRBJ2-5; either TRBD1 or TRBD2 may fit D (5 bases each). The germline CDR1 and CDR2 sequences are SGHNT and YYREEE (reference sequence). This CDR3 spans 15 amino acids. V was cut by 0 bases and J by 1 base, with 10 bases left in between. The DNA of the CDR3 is TGTGCCAGCAGCTTGGGGGGGTGGAGCCAAGAGACCCAGTACTTC. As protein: CASSLGGWSQETQYF.